These T cell receptor beta chains were read from a single sample in a study of T cell responses to AZD1222 COVID-19 vaccine. Here immunoSEQ multiplex PCR was the method, and the copy in TCRdb shows in-frame clones only, minus some. The sample records roughly 150,000 clones, 70% to 90% being singletons. The sequenced sample was peripheral blood, obtained 28 days after the second AZD1222 dose. The receptors were sampled from an adult who received the AZD1222 COVID-19 vaccine. Each CDR3 is given with its conserved first and last residue. A D gene is named only where the DNA matches it firmly. Clone sizes are given selectively: once, few, many, or a class where the clone is expanded.

clone_size,v_call,j_call,d_call,cdr3_nt,cdr3_aa
.,TRBV19,TRBJ1-2,.,TGTGCCAGTAGTACCCATCGGGAGGGGTTGAACTATGGCTACACCTTC,CASSTHREGLNYGYTF
once,TRBV4-3,TRBJ1-6,.,TGCGCCAGCAGCCAAGGTCTGAATTCACCCCTCCACTTT,CASSQGLNSPLHF
.,TRBV28,TRBJ1-4,.,TGTGCCAGCAGTTTAGTATTGGGGGAAGGTGAAAAACTGTTTTTT,CASSLVLGEGEKLFF
.,TRBV2,TRBJ2-5,.,TGTGCCAGCAGTGTAGAGGGGCTCGCGTTACAAGAGACCCAGTACTTC,CASSVEGLALQETQYF
.,TRBV27,TRBJ1-6,.,TGTGCCAGCAGTTCACCGGACCAGGATTCACCCCTCCACTTT,CASSSPDQDSPLHF
.,TRBV4-1,TRBJ1-2,TRBD1,TGCGCCAGCAGCCACGCCGGGACAGGTCGTGGCTACACCTTC,CASSHAGTGRGYTF
.,TRBV18,TRBJ2-1,.,TGTGCCAGCTCACCAGAGGAGTACATAAAGAGCTCCTACAATGAGCAGTTCTTC,CASSPEEYIKSSYNEQFF
.,TRBV3-1/TRBV3-2,TRBJ1-2,.,TGTGCCAGCAGCGACGGCCCTTACGGCTACACCTTC,CASSDGPYGYTF
.,TRBV4-2,TRBJ1-4,TRBD1,TGTGCCAGCAGCCAAGACCCCGGGACAGGGGGTGAAAAACTGTTTTTT,CASSQDPGTGGEKLFF
.,TRBV29-1,TRBJ2-7,TRBD2,TGCAGCGTTGAGTCTGCGGGGGGCCTGGGGGAGCAGTACTTC,CSVESAGGLGEQYF
.,TRBV6-5,TRBJ1-2,.,TGTGCCAGTGGGGGGATCTATGGCTACACCTTC,CASGGIYGYTF
.,TRBV10-2,TRBJ2-6,TRBD1,TGCGCCAGCAGTGAGCCGCGCGGACAGGGTTCTGCTGGGGCCAACGTCCTGACTTTC,CASSEPRGQGSAGANVLTF
.,TRBV2,TRBJ1-1,.,TGTGCCAGCAGTGTTCGATCCACTGAAGCTTTCTTT,CASSVRSTEAFF
.,TRBV29-1,TRBJ1-2,.,TGCAGCGCCGATGACAGACCGCTCTATGGCTACACCTTC,CSADDRPLYGYTF
.,TRBV5-4,TRBJ2-5,TRBD2,TGTGCCAGCAGCTTGGCCTACGGGGGGTACCAAGAGACCCAGTACTTC,CASSLAYGGYQETQYF
.,TRBV29-1,TRBJ2-2,.,TGCAGCGTTTTGGTCAGTACGAGCGGGGAGCTGTTTTTT,CSVLVSTSGELFF